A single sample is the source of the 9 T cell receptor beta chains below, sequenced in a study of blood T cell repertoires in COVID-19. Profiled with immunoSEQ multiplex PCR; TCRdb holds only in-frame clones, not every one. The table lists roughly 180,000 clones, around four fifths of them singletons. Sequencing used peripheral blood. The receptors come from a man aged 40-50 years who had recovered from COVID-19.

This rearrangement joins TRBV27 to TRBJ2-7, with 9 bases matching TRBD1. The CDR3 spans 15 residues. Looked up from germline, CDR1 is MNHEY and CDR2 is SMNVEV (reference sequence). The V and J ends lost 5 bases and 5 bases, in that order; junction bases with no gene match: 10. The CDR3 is CASSPILRDRDEQYF. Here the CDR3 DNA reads TGTGCCAGCAGTCCCATCCTCCGGGACAGGGACGAGCAGTACTTC.

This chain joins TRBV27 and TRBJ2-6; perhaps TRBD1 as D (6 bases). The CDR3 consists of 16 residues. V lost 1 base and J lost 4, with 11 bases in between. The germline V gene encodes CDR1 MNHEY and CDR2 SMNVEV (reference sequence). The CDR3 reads CASSLYAGEGANVLTF. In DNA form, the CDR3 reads TGTGCCAGCAGTTTATATGCAGGGGAAGGGGCCAACGTCCTGACTTTC.

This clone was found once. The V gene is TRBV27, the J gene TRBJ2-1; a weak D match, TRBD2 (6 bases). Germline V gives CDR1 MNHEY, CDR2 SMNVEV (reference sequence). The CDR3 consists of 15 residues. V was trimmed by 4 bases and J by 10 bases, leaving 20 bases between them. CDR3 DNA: TGTGCCAGCAGTTCGGGACTGTTAATCCGAGGGGAGCAGTTCTTC. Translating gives CASSSGLLIRGEQFF.

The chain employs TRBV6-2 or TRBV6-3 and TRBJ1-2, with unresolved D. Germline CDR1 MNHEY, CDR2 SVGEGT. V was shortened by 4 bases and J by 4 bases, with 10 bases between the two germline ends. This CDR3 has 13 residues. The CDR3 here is CASSFSGGYGYTF. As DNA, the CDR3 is TGTGCCAGCAGTTTTTCGGGTGGCTATGGCTACACCTTC.

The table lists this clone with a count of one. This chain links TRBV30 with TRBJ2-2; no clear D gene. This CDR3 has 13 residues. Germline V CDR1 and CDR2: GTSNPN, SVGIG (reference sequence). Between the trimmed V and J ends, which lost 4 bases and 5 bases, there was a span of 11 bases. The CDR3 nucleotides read TGTGCCTGGAACCCCAAACATACCGGGGAGCTGTTTTTT. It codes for CAWNPKHTGELFF.

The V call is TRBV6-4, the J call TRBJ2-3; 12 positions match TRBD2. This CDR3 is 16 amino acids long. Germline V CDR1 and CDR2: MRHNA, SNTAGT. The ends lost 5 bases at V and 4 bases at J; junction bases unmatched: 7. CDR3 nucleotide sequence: TGTGCCAGCAGTCCCTCTAGCGGGGGGGGAGCAGATACGCAGTATTTT. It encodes CASSPSSGGGADTQYF.

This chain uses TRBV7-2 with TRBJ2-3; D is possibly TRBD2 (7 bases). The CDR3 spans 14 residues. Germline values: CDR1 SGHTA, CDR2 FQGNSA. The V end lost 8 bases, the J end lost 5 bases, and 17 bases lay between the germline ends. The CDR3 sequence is CASGDRGGEDTQYF. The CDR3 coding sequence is TGTGCCAGCGGAGACCGAGGGGGGGAAGATACGCAGTATTTT. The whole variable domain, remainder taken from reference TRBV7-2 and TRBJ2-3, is GAGVSQSPSNKVTEKGKDVELRCDPISGHTALYWYRQSLGQGLEFLIYFQGNSAPDKSGLPSDRFSAERTGGSVSTLTIQRTQQEDSAVYLCASGDRGGEDTQYFGPGTRLTVL.

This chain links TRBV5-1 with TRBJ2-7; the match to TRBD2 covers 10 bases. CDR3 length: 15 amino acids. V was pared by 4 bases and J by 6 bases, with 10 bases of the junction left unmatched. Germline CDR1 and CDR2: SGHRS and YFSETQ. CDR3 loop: CASSGAAGGPGEQYF. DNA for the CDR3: TGCGCCAGCAGCGGGGCAGCGGGAGGGCCGGGCGAGCAGTACTTC.

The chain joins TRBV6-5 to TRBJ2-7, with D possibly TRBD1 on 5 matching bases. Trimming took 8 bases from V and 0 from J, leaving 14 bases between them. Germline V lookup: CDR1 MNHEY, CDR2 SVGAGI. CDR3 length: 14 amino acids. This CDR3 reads CASEQGRSSYEQYF. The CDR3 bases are TGTGCCAGCGAGCAGGGCCGTAGCTCCTACGAGCAGTACTTC.